This T cell receptor (beta chain) was profiled in a study of OX40 agonist ivuxolimab in advanced cancers. Study-wide context: The dose-escalation cohort had hepatocellular carcinoma, melanoma, renal cell or head and neck cancer.

TCRdb's copy holds only in-frame clones and misses some; the assay was immunoSEQ multiplex PCR. The table records about 81,000 clones, around 84% of them present only once. This clonotype originated in an adult with an advanced solid tumor such as melanoma, head and neck, liver or kidney cancer. The specimen was CD4+ or CD8+ T cells sorted from blood, collected in a trial of the OX40 agonist ivuxolimab.

The CDR3 bases are TGTGCCAGCAGCGGGACAGGGCCCACAGATACGCAGTATTTT. Translating gives CASSGTGPTDTQYF. This sequence joins TRBV6-1 and TRBJ2-3; 9 nucleotides agree with TRBD1. V shed 6 bases, J shed 2 bases, and the junction held 3 bases outside the gene matches. This CDR3 spans 14 amino acids. Germline V gene sequence: CDR1 MNHNS, CDR2 SASEGT.